A selection of T cell receptor beta chains follows, all from one sample in a study of T cells in localized non-small cell lung cancer. Sequencing used immunoSEQ multiplex PCR; TCRdb keeps in-frame clones, though not all of them. The data show some 25,000 clones, approximately 90% seen once. The sequencing here drew on peripheral blood, taken before any cancer treatment. The receptors stem from a female donor older than 55 with stage II squamous cell lung carcinoma. Both conserved end residues are part of each CDR3. The D gene is left open where the match is weak. Clone size is not always given. Where it is, it says once, few, many or a class for expanded clones.

.	.	TRBV4-1	TRBJ1-5	CASSQVPGDSEPQHF	TGCGCCAGCAGCCAAGTCCCCGGGGATAGTGAGCCCCAGCATTTT
TRBD1	.	TRBV27	TRBJ1-1	CASLQGAGTEAFF	TGTGCCAGTTTACAGGGGGCGGGCACTGAAGCTTTCTTT
TRBD2	.	TRBV2	TRBJ2-7	CASRQGLADRYEQYF	TGTGCCAGCAGGCAGGGACTAGCGGACAGATACGAGCAGTACTTC
.	once	TRBV28	TRBJ1-5	CASSSPGAYYQPQHF	TGTGCCAGCAGTTCCCCCGGGGCCTATTATCAGCCCCAGCATTTT
.	.	TRBV10-3	TRBJ1-1	CAISEFGAKNTEAFF	TGTGCCATCAGTGAGTTTGGGGCAAAGAACACTGAAGCTTTCTTT
.	.	TRBV6-4	TRBJ1-4	CASDGGFGEKLFF	TGTGCCAGCGATGGAGGGTTCGGGGAAAAACTGTTTTTT
TRBD1	once	TRBV5-1	TRBJ1-1	CASSAGQLGAEAFF	TGCGCCAGCAGCGCGGGACAGTTGGGCGCTGAAGCTTTCTTT
.	.	TRBV21-1	TRBJ1-1	CASSKVGPVTGEEGENTEAFF	TGTGCCAGCAGCAAAGTCGGGCCCGTTACAGGAGAAGAAGGGGAGAACACTGAAGCTTTCTTT
.	.	TRBV5-6	TRBJ1-2	CASSFERFWYGYTF	TGTGCCAGCAGCTTTGAACGGTTTTGGTATGGCTACACCTTC
TRBD1	once	TRBV29-1	TRBJ1-4	CSVDRDRGLRGNEKLFF	TGCAGCGTTGATCGGGACAGGGGGCTTAGGGGTAATGAAAAACTGTTTTTT
TRBD2	.	TRBV28	TRBJ2-3	CASSSSGTRRTDTQYF	TGTGCCAGCAGTTCGTCCGGGACTAGACGCACAGATACGCAGTATTTT
.	.	TRBV7-3	TRBJ2-3	CASSLSGVGTDTQYF	TGTGCCAGCAGCTTATCCGGGGTTGGCACAGATACGCAGTATTTT
TRBD1	.	TRBV7-9	TRBJ2-7	CASSLTGDYEQYF	TGTGCCAGCAGCTTAACAGGGGACTACGAGCAGTACTTC